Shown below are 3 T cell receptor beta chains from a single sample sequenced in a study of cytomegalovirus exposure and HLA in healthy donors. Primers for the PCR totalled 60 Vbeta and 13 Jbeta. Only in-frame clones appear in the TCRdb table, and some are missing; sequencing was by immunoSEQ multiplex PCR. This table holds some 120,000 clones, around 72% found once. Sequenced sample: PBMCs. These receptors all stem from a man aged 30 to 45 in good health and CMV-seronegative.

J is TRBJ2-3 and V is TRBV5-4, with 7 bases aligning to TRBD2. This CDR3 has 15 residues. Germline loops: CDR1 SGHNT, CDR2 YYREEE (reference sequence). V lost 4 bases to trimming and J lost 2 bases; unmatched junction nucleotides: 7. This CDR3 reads CASSPGGVNTDTQYF. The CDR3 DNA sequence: TGTGCCAGCAGCCCGGGGGGAGTGAACACAGATACGCAGTATTTT.

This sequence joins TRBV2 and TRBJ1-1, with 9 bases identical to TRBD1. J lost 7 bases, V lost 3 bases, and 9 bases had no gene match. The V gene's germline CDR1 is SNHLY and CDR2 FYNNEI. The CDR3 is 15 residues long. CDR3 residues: CASSEFGTGSGEAFF. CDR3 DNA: TGTGCCAGCAGTGAGTTTGGGACAGGGAGTGGTGAAGCTTTCTTT.

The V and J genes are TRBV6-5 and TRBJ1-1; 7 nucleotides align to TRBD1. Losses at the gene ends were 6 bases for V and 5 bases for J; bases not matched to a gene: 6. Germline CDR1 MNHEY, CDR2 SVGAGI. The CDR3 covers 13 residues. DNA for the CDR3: TGTGCCAGCAGCCTCGACAGGGAGACTGAAGCTTTCTTT. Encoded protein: CASSLDRETEAFF.